Listed below are T cell receptor beta chains from one sample, sequenced in a study of beta chain features in type 1 diabetes. Profiling relied on immunoSEQ multiplex PCR, and the TCRdb table lists in-frame clones only, not all of them. The sample lists just under 150,000 clones, 10% seen once, with under 1.5% in the top ten. Sequences were obtained from naive CD4+ T cells from blood. These receptors were collected from a man aged 18 to 29 in good health. The CDR3 runs from the conserved cysteine through the conserved F or W. D genes are given only for firm matches. Only part of the rows carry a size: once, few, many, or a class if the clone is expanded.

j_gene | d_gene | v_gene | abundance | CDR3aa | CDR3nt
TRBJ2-1 | TRBD1 | TRBV5-4 | many | CASSTTGIEQFF | TGTGCCAGCAGCACGACAGGGATTGAGCAGTTCTTC
TRBJ2-5 | TRBD1 | TRBV2 | NA | CASSAMTGVETQYF | TGTGCCAGCAGTGCGATGACAGGGGTAGAGACCCAGTACTTC
TRBJ1-1 | NA | TRBV5-8 | NA | CASSLGARTEAFF | TGTGCCAGCAGCTTAGGGGCGCGCACTGAAGCTTTCTTT
TRBJ2-3 | TRBD1 | TRBV9 | few | CASSPLGQGRDTQYF | TGTGCCAGCAGCCCCTTAGGACAGGGAAGAGATACGCAGTATTTT
TRBJ1-5 | TRBD1 | TRBV5-1 | NA | CASSDRGDQPQHF | TGCGCCAGTTCGGACAGGGGGGATCAGCCCCAGCATTTT
TRBJ2-3 | NA | TRBV7-3 | NA | CASSETSLDTQYF | TGTGCCAGCAGCGAGACTAGTTTGGATACGCAGTATTTT
TRBJ2-1 | NA | TRBV4-1 | few | CASSVTVNQYNEQFF | TGCGCCAGCAGCGTTACAGTGAATCAATACAATGAGCAGTTCTTC
TRBJ2-7 | TRBD1 | TRBV11-2 | few | CASSFTGTVTIEQYF | TGTGCCAGCAGTTTCACCGGGACAGTCACTATCGAGCAGTACTTC
TRBJ2-6 | TRBD1 | TRBV7-2 | few | CASSPTGGSGANVLTF | TGTGCCAGCAGCCCGACAGGGGGCTCTGGGGCCAACGTCCTGACTTTC
TRBJ2-1 | TRBD2 | TRBV10-3 | few | CAISETLAGAYNEQFF | TGTGCCATCAGTGAGACCCTAGCGGGAGCCTACAATGAGCAGTTCTTC
TRBJ2-3 | TRBD2 | TRBV5-1 | few | CASSFLGSGGRTDTQYF | TGCGCCAGCAGCTTCCTAGGTAGCGGGGGTCGCACAGATACGCAGTATTTT
TRBJ2-7 | NA | TRBV5-1 | few | CASSLDPREEQYF | TGCGCCAGCAGCTTGGATCCCAGGGAAGAGCAGTACTTC
TRBJ1-6 | NA | TRBV11-2 | NA | CASTTVGGGSPLHF | TGTGCCAGCACCACTGTGGGGGGGGGTTCACCCCTCCACTTT
TRBJ2-1 | NA | TRBV2 | NA | CASRPTYNEQFF | TGTGCCAGCAGGCCCACATACAATGAGCAGTTCTTC
TRBJ2-5 | NA | TRBV14 | NA | CASSQDTARKETQYF | TGTGCCAGCAGCCAAGATACGGCTAGGAAAGAGACCCAGTACTTC
TRBJ2-1 | TRBD1 | TRBV7-9 | many | CASSPDRGQAYNEQFF | TGTGCCAGCAGCCCTGACAGGGGGCAGGCCTACAATGAGCAGTTCTTC
TRBJ2-5 | NA | TRBV18 | few | CASSTGLSETQYF | TGTGCCAGCTCGACAGGCCTTTCGGAGACCCAGTACTTC
TRBJ1-3 | TRBD1 | TRBV19 | few | CASILTGAGNTIYF | TGTGCCAGTATTCTTACAGGGGCTGGAAACACCATATATTTT
TRBJ2-2 | TRBD2 | TRBV14 | few | CASSQNRGGWTGELFF | TGTGCCAGCAGCCAGAATCGGGGGGGATGGACCGGGGAGCTGTTTTTT
TRBJ2-1 | NA | TRBV5-1 | few | CASSLGGGDSSYNEQFF | TGCGCCAGCAGCTTGGGTGGGGGCGACAGCTCCTACAATGAGCAGTTCTTC
TRBJ2-7 | TRBD2 | TRBV5-1 | few | CASSFRQGLGEQYF | TGCGCCAGCAGCTTCCGGCAGGGACTAGGGGAGCAGTACTTC
TRBJ2-2 | TRBD1 | TRBV6-6 | NA | CASRNRGQGAGELFF | TGTGCCAGCAGGAACAGGGGGCAAGGGGCCGGGGAGCTGTTTTTT